The 8 T cell receptor beta chains reported below all come from one sample, sequenced in a study of T cell repertoires in aging, cancer and after chemotherapy. The template was genomic DNA from peripheral blood, not RNA. Multiplex touch-down PCR with TRB-A/B primers amplified rearranged V-D-J TRB sequences. TCRdb passed the multiplex PCR reads through MiXCR, listing each CDR3 protein once. Among 2,200 or so distinct CDR3 sequences listed, about 34% were seen once. Material for sequencing was blood. The source is a human donor with a blood cancer.

The chain has TRBV7-2 and TRBJ1-2, with TRBD1 matching over 10 bases. Germline CDR1 reads SGHTA; CDR2 reads FQGNSA. The length of the CDR3 is 13 residues. The trim removed 6 bases at V and 8 bases at J, leaving 6 bases unmatched. The CDR3 region has the DNA TGTGCCAGCAGTGTCGACAGGGGGCTCGGCTACACCTTC. It yields the protein CASSVDRGLGYTF. The variable domain in full, with the rest retrieved from reference TRBV7-2 and TRBJ1-2, is GAGVSQSPSNKVTEKGKDVELRCDPISGHTALYWYRQSLGQGLEFLIYFQGNSAPDKSGLPSDRFSAERTGGSVSTLTIQRTQQEDSAVYLCASSVDRGLGYTFGSGTRLTVV.

The gene calls are TRBV10-3 and TRBJ2-1; 11 bases line up with TRBD1. CDR1 ENHRY and CDR2 SYGVKD come from the germline V gene. The CDR3 extends over 15 amino acids. Trimming removed 5 bases from V and 10 bases from J; junction bases left unmatched: 10. CDR3 amino acids: CAISMEDRGHYEQFF. The CDR3 nucleotides read TGTGCCATCAGTATGGAGGACAGGGGGCACTACGAGCAGTTCTTC.

In this sample, this clonotype turned up a few times. The chain uses TRBV10-3 and TRBJ1-5; 8 positions match TRBD1. Germline trimming cut 4 bases from V and 4 bases from J; bases unmatched to any gene: 6. This CDR3 region has 15 residues. The V gene's germline CDR1 is ENHRY and CDR2 SYGVKD. The CDR3 DNA follows: TGTGCCATCAGTGGGACAGGGCGTCAGAATCAGCCCCAGCATTTT. Residues: CAISGTGRQNQPQHF.

This clonotype was seen only a few times. V and J are TRBV6-6 and TRBJ2-1; D unclear. The germline V gene encodes CDR1 MNHNY and CDR2 SVGAGI (reference sequence). The CDR3 is 12 residues long. Trimming pared 8 bases from V and 1 base from J, leaving 6 bases between. This CDR3 reads CASGQSYNEQFF. DNA of the CDR3: TGTGCCAGCGGGCAGTCCTACAATGAGCAGTTCTTC.

This clonotype has just a few counts. The chain combines TRBV10-3 with TRBJ1-5; tentatively, D is TRBD1 (5 bases). V shed 9 bases and J shed 0 bases, with 9 bases lying between them. Germline-derived CDR1 and CDR2 are ENHRY and SYGVKD. The CDR3 has 13 residues. CDR3 amino acids: CAISGTSNQPQHF. CDR3 bases: TGTGCCATATCAGGGACTAGCAATCAGCCCCAGCATTTT.

This clonotype was observed a few times. The V gene is TRBV5-1, the J gene TRBJ2-5; D is perhaps TRBD2 (6 bases). Germline CDR1 reads SGHRS; CDR2 reads YFSETQ. V lost 0 bases, J lost 5 bases, and 11 bases lay in between. The CDR3 runs 14 residues. The CDR3 loop is CASSLVSGRETQYF. Here the CDR3 DNA reads TGCGCCAGCAGCTTGGTGTCAGGGAGGGAGACCCAGTACTTC.

This sequence joins TRBV10-3 and TRBJ2-3; D unresolved. Trimming stripped 4 bases from V and 0 bases from J, with 5 bases between. The CDR3 extends over 13 amino acids. Germline CDR1 reads ENHRY; CDR2 reads SYGVKD. The CDR3: CAISGPSTDTQYF. The DNA of the CDR3 is TGTGCCATCAGTGGGCCTAGCACAGATACGCAGTATTTT.

This clonotype qualifies as medium-sized. The CDR3 DNA follows: TGTGCCAGCAGTCCTGACAGGAGGAACACCGGGGAGCTGTTTTTT. Translating it yields CASSPDRRNTGELFF. The chain is built from TRBV6-5 and TRBJ2-2; D is perhaps TRBD1 (6 bases). V lost 5 bases and J lost 1, with 11 bases in between. CDR3 length equals 15 residues. From germline, CDR1 is MNHEY and CDR2 SVGAGI.